These T cell receptor beta chains were read from a single sample in a study of blood T cell repertoires in COVID-19. Assay used: immunoSEQ multiplex PCR; TCRdb lists only in-frame clones, some missing. This table has about 350,000 clones, around 87% appearing once. Material: peripheral blood. The receptors derive from a woman between 45 and 60 years old with COVID-19, enrolled during active disease. Both conserved end residues are part of each CDR3. A D gene is named only where the DNA matches it firmly. The size entry is marked missing in some rows and otherwise reads once, few, many or a size class.

v_call: TRBV7-2
clone_size: -
j_call: TRBJ2-1
d_call: -
cdr3_nt: TGTGCCAGCAGATCCCGGGTAGATTTATATGAGCAGTTCTTC
cdr3_aa: CASRSRVDLYEQFF

v_call: TRBV2
clone_size: -
j_call: TRBJ2-2
d_call: TRBD1
cdr3_nt: TGTGCCAGCAGCGGGGACAGGGGAACAACCGGGGAGCTGTTTTTT
cdr3_aa: CASSGDRGTTGELFF

v_call: TRBV11-2
clone_size: -
j_call: TRBJ1-1
d_call: -
cdr3_nt: TGTGCCAGCAGCTTAGTGACATTGAACACTGAAGCTTTCTTT
cdr3_aa: CASSLVTLNTEAFF

v_call: TRBV30
clone_size: few
j_call: TRBJ1-5
d_call: -
cdr3_nt: TGTGCCTGGAGTTCAGGGCACAATCAGCCCCAGCATTTT
cdr3_aa: CAWSSGHNQPQHF

v_call: TRBV6-5
clone_size: -
j_call: TRBJ2-7
d_call: TRBD2
cdr3_nt: TGTGCCAGCAGCTGGGGACTAGCGGACTCCTACGAGCAGTACTTC
cdr3_aa: CASSWGLADSYEQYF

v_call: TRBV10-3
clone_size: -
j_call: TRBJ1-1
d_call: TRBD1
cdr3_nt: TGTGCCATCAGTGAGTCCCAGACAGGGGGCACTGAAGCTTTCTTT
cdr3_aa: CAISESQTGGTEAFF

v_call: TRBV24-1
clone_size: -
j_call: TRBJ1-2
d_call: -
cdr3_nt: TGTGCCACCAGTGATCCAAACAGGGTCGCTGGCTACACCTTC
cdr3_aa: CATSDPNRVAGYTF

v_call: TRBV19
clone_size: -
j_call: TRBJ1-5
d_call: -
cdr3_nt: TGTGCCAGCGCGGACAGTCCTCAGCCCCAGCATTTT
cdr3_aa: CASADSPQPQHF

v_call: TRBV30
clone_size: -
j_call: TRBJ2-7
d_call: TRBD2
cdr3_nt: TGTGCCTGGAGCCTGGGCGGGAGCCTCTACGAGCAGTACTTC
cdr3_aa: CAWSLGGSLYEQYF

v_call: TRBV11-2
clone_size: -
j_call: TRBJ2-5
d_call: -
cdr3_nt: TGTGCCAGCAGCCCGGGACACAAGTACCAAGAGACCCAGTACTTC
cdr3_aa: CASSPGHKYQETQYF

v_call: TRBV4-2
clone_size: -
j_call: TRBJ2-2
d_call: TRBD1
cdr3_nt: TGTGCCAGCAGCCAAGATTCAGGGGGCACCGGGGAGCTGTTTTTT
cdr3_aa: CASSQDSGGTGELFF

v_call: TRBV27
clone_size: -
j_call: TRBJ2-3
d_call: TRBD1
cdr3_nt: TGTGCCAGCAGTACATCCCCGGACAGGGTAGATACGCAGTATTTT
cdr3_aa: CASSTSPDRVDTQYF

v_call: TRBV18
clone_size: -
j_call: TRBJ2-1
d_call: TRBD2
cdr3_nt: TGTGCCAGCTCACGAAGGCTAGCGGGAGGGGACGGCTACAATGAGCAGTTCTTC
cdr3_aa: CASSRRLAGGDGYNEQFF

v_call: TRBV5-1
clone_size: -
j_call: TRBJ2-2
d_call: -
cdr3_nt: TGCGCCAGCAGCTTTCCCCGAGGGGGACGAACCGGGGAGCTGTTTTTT
cdr3_aa: CASSFPRGGRTGELFF

v_call: TRBV18
clone_size: few
j_call: TRBJ1-5
d_call: TRBD1
cdr3_nt: TGTGCCAGCTCACCACCGCAGGCCGGACAGGGATGGCAGCCCCAGCATTTT
cdr3_aa: CASSPPQAGQGWQPQHF

v_call: TRBV28
clone_size: -
j_call: TRBJ1-1
d_call: -
cdr3_nt: TGTGCCAGCAGTACCCCCGCGGGGGCGCGTATAGGTGAAGCTTTCTTT
cdr3_aa: CASSTPAGARIGEAFF

v_call: TRBV25-1
clone_size: -
j_call: TRBJ2-1
d_call: TRBD2
cdr3_nt: TGTGCCAGCAGTGTGGTAGGAGGCAGGACTAGTCGACATGAGCAGTTCTTC
cdr3_aa: CASSVVGGRTSRHEQFF

v_call: TRBV24-1
clone_size: -
j_call: TRBJ2-1
d_call: TRBD2
cdr3_nt: TGTGCCACCAGTGATTCCGGGACTAGCGGGAGTTCCTACAATGAGCAGTTCTTC
cdr3_aa: CATSDSGTSGSSYNEQFF

v_call: TRBV5-4
clone_size: -
j_call: TRBJ2-5
d_call: TRBD1
cdr3_nt: TGTGCCAGCAGCCCGGTACAGGGGGCCGAGACCCAGTACTTC
cdr3_aa: CASSPVQGAETQYF

v_call: TRBV7-3
clone_size: -
j_call: TRBJ2-5
d_call: TRBD2
cdr3_nt: TGTGCCAGCAGCCATAACGGCGGGGGAACCCAGTACTTC
cdr3_aa: CASSHNGGGTQYF

v_call: TRBV5-8
clone_size: -
j_call: TRBJ2-7
d_call: TRBD2
cdr3_nt: TGTGCCAGCAGCTTTCATAGCGGGAAGCCTTCCTACGAGCAGTACTTC
cdr3_aa: CASSFHSGKPSYEQYF

v_call: TRBV6-6
clone_size: -
j_call: TRBJ2-7
d_call: -
cdr3_nt: TGTGCCAGCATGATTGGGCCCCGGACCTACGAGCAGTACTTC
cdr3_aa: CASMIGPRTYEQYF

v_call: TRBV5-1
clone_size: -
j_call: TRBJ2-2
d_call: -
cdr3_nt: TGCGCCAGCAGCTTGAGTCCGGGAGTCTCCGCCGGGGAGCTGTTTTTT
cdr3_aa: CASSLSPGVSAGELFF

v_call: TRBV11-3
clone_size: once
j_call: TRBJ2-1
d_call: TRBD1
cdr3_nt: TGTGCCAGCAGCCAACTTCGGGGACAGGGGAATGAGCAGTTCTTC
cdr3_aa: CASSQLRGQGNEQFF

v_call: TRBV29-1
clone_size: -
j_call: TRBJ1-2
d_call: -
cdr3_nt: TGCAGCGTTTTACCCGAGTCGGGGGGCTACACCTTC
cdr3_aa: CSVLPESGGYTF

v_call: TRBV9
clone_size: -
j_call: TRBJ2-1
d_call: TRBD2
cdr3_nt: TGTGCCAGCAGCGTAGGACTAGCGGGACGGAATGAGCAGTTCTTC
cdr3_aa: CASSVGLAGRNEQFF

v_call: TRBV27
clone_size: -
j_call: TRBJ1-5
d_call: -
cdr3_nt: TGTGCCGGCCTCTGGAGCAATCAGCCCCAGCATTTT
cdr3_aa: CAGLWSNQPQHF

v_call: TRBV12-3/TRBV12-4
clone_size: -
j_call: TRBJ1-6
d_call: -
cdr3_nt: TGTGCCAGCAGTTTGGACTGGGATTCACCCCTCCACTTT
cdr3_aa: CASSLDWDSPLHF

v_call: TRBV3-1/TRBV3-2
clone_size: -
j_call: TRBJ2-5
d_call: -
cdr3_nt: TGTGCCAGCAGCCAAGAATTGGCGGGAATCTACGAGACCCAGTACTTC
cdr3_aa: CASSQELAGIYETQYF

v_call: TRBV11-2
clone_size: -
j_call: TRBJ1-1
d_call: -
cdr3_nt: TGTGCCAGCAGTCATCAGGGAGAAGCTTTCTTT
cdr3_aa: CASSHQGEAFF

v_call: TRBV5-1
clone_size: -
j_call: TRBJ2-7
d_call: -
cdr3_nt: TGCGCCAGCAGCTTAGGAGGCGAGCAGTACTTC
cdr3_aa: CASSLGGEQYF

v_call: TRBV24-1
clone_size: -
j_call: TRBJ1-5
d_call: -
cdr3_nt: TGTGCCACCAGTGTTTTAGGCGGCCCCCAGCATTTT
cdr3_aa: CATSVLGGPQHF

v_call: TRBV30
clone_size: -
j_call: TRBJ1-2
d_call: -
cdr3_nt: TGTGCCTTCAATTCCTATGGCTACACCTTC
cdr3_aa: CAFNSYGYTF

v_call: TRBV9
clone_size: -
j_call: TRBJ2-7
d_call: TRBD2
cdr3_nt: TGTGCCAGCAGCGTAGGAGGCGGGAGTTCTGGCGAGCAGTACTTC
cdr3_aa: CASSVGGGSSGEQYF

v_call: TRBV4-2
clone_size: -
j_call: TRBJ1-2
d_call: TRBD1
cdr3_nt: TGTGCCAGCAGCCAGGCGGGACAGGGCGCTTCTACTGGCTACACCTTC
cdr3_aa: CASSQAGQGASTGYTF

v_call: TRBV5-8
clone_size: -
j_call: TRBJ1-3
d_call: -
cdr3_nt: TGTGCCAGCAGCGCGACCTCCCGGACAGTCTCTGGAAACACCATATATTTT
cdr3_aa: CASSATSRTVSGNTIYF

v_call: TRBV7-8
clone_size: -
j_call: TRBJ2-7
d_call: TRBD2
cdr3_nt: TGTGCCAGCAGCTCCTTGCGGGGAGGGACCCACGAGCAGTACTTC
cdr3_aa: CASSSLRGGTHEQYF

v_call: TRBV21-1
clone_size: -
j_call: TRBJ2-3
d_call: -
cdr3_nt: TGTGCCAGCAGCCGTAGGAGGGGGGGGCCGCCCTTCACAGATACGCAGTATTTT
cdr3_aa: CASSRRRGGPPFTDTQYF

v_call: TRBV30
clone_size: -
j_call: TRBJ1-1
d_call: -
cdr3_nt: TGTGCCTGGAAACAGAGCGGGACTGAAGCTTTCTTT
cdr3_aa: CAWKQSGTEAFF

v_call: TRBV7-3
clone_size: -
j_call: TRBJ2-1
d_call: TRBD2
cdr3_nt: TGTGCCAGCAGCTTAACCCCCGGGCTAGCGGGAACTTACAGCTCCTACAATGAGCAGTTCTTC
cdr3_aa: CASSLTPGLAGTYSSYNEQFF

v_call: TRBV7-2
clone_size: -
j_call: TRBJ2-7
d_call: TRBD2
cdr3_nt: TGTGCCAGCAGCTTAAGGGCGGGAGGGTCCTACGAGCAGTACTTC
cdr3_aa: CASSLRAGGSYEQYF

v_call: TRBV20-1
clone_size: -
j_call: TRBJ2-7
d_call: TRBD1
cdr3_nt: TGCAGTGCTAGTGACAGGGGGTTACCCTACGAGCAGTACTTC
cdr3_aa: CSASDRGLPYEQYF

v_call: TRBV19
clone_size: -
j_call: TRBJ2-5
d_call: -
cdr3_nt: TGTGCCAGTAGTAGTCGCCCCCGACAGGAACAAACACAAGAGACCCAGTACTTC
cdr3_aa: CASSSRPRQEQTQETQYF

v_call: TRBV27
clone_size: few
j_call: TRBJ1-6
d_call: TRBD1
cdr3_nt: TGTGCCAGCAGTTTTTCGGACAGGGGAAATTCACCCCTCCACTTT
cdr3_aa: CASSFSDRGNSPLHF

v_call: TRBV5-6
clone_size: -
j_call: TRBJ1-2
d_call: TRBD1
cdr3_nt: TGTGCCAGCAGCAGGACAGGGCCCGTCTATGGCTACACCTTC
cdr3_aa: CASSRTGPVYGYTF

v_call: TRBV5-1
clone_size: -
j_call: TRBJ2-1
d_call: -
cdr3_nt: TGCGCCAGCAGCTTGTTCGGGGTAATGCGCAACAATGAGCAGTTCTTC
cdr3_aa: CASSLFGVMRNNEQFF

v_call: TRBV25-1
clone_size: -
j_call: TRBJ2-7
d_call: -
cdr3_nt: TGTGCCAGCAGTGAATCCGGGGTTCGAACCTACGAGCAGTACTTC
cdr3_aa: CASSESGVRTYEQYF

v_call: TRBV11-3
clone_size: once
j_call: TRBJ2-2
d_call: -
cdr3_nt: TGTGCCAGCAGCTTAGTATTATCCGCCGGGGAGCTGTTTTTT
cdr3_aa: CASSLVLSAGELFF

v_call: TRBV6-5
clone_size: few
j_call: TRBJ1-5
d_call: -
cdr3_nt: TGTGCCAGCAGTTACCTGCGGGGACCCCAGCATTTT
cdr3_aa: CASSYLRGPQHF

v_call: TRBV5-5
clone_size: -
j_call: TRBJ1-5
d_call: TRBD1
cdr3_nt: TGTGCCAGCAGCTTGGGGCGTCCAGGGGGGCATCAGCCCCAGCATTTT
cdr3_aa: CASSLGRPGGHQPQHF

v_call: TRBV10-3
clone_size: -
j_call: TRBJ2-1
d_call: -
cdr3_nt: TGTGCCATCAGTGATTTTAGGCGAGGAGATACCTACAATGAGCAGTTCTTC
cdr3_aa: CAISDFRRGDTYNEQFF

v_call: TRBV3-1/TRBV3-2
clone_size: -
j_call: TRBJ2-7
d_call: TRBD2
cdr3_nt: TGTGCCAGCAGCCAGGGACTAGCATCCTACGAGCAGTACTTC
cdr3_aa: CASSQGLASYEQYF

v_call: TRBV6-5
clone_size: -
j_call: TRBJ1-5
d_call: TRBD1
cdr3_nt: TGTGCCAGCAGTAGCGGACAGGGGAATCAGCCCCAGCATTTT
cdr3_aa: CASSSGQGNQPQHF

v_call: TRBV4-2
clone_size: -
j_call: TRBJ1-5
d_call: -
cdr3_nt: TGTGCCAGCAGCCAAGAGGGGGCAAGGAATCAGCCCCAGCATTTT
cdr3_aa: CASSQEGARNQPQHF

v_call: TRBV30
clone_size: -
j_call: TRBJ2-1
d_call: TRBD2
cdr3_nt: TGTGCCTTTTTCCCCCCAGCGGGAGTGAGGAATGAGCAGTTCTTC
cdr3_aa: CAFFPPAGVRNEQFF

v_call: TRBV19
clone_size: -
j_call: TRBJ2-7
d_call: TRBD2
cdr3_nt: TGTGCCAGTAGGGACCAGCGGGATGGCTCCTACGAGCAGTACTTC
cdr3_aa: CASRDQRDGSYEQYF

v_call: TRBV4-3
clone_size: -
j_call: TRBJ2-1
d_call: TRBD2
cdr3_nt: TGCGCCAGCAGCCAAGTTCCCACGGGACTAGCGTACAATGAGCAGTTCTTC
cdr3_aa: CASSQVPTGLAYNEQFF

v_call: TRBV5-1
clone_size: -
j_call: TRBJ2-7
d_call: -
cdr3_nt: TGCGCCAGCAGCTTCGGGACAACTCTCTACGAGCAGTACTTC
cdr3_aa: CASSFGTTLYEQYF

v_call: TRBV23-1
clone_size: -
j_call: TRBJ2-5
d_call: -
cdr3_nt: TGCGCCAGCAGTCGGGATCTTACAGGGTCCCAAGAGACCCAGTACTTC
cdr3_aa: CASSRDLTGSQETQYF